This record concerns one TCR beta chain sequence. What it recognizes is unknown. TCRdb reprocessed the RT-PCR reads with MiXCR, giving one entry per CDR3 protein. The table shows approximately 520,000 distinct CDR3 sequences, with around 25% occurring only once. The entry originates in a study of response to subunit inactivated influenza vaccine. Germline CDR1 LGHDT, CDR2 YNNKEL (reference sequence). Trimming shortened V by 1 base and J by 4 bases, and 10 bases separated the two germline ends. This CDR3 contains 15 residues. Points from the study as a whole: A suggestion made by the authors is that each seasonal influenza vaccination recruits few new T cells.

Sample: CD4+ T cells sorted from PBMCs, taken roughly 5 days after vaccination. The receptor comes from a man aged 45-65 years who received an inactivated influenza vaccine. The J gene is TRBJ2-2, the V gene TRBV3-1; a weak D match, TRBD2 (5 bases). The CDR3 DNA is TGTGCCAGCAGCCAAGGAGCCCGGGGCACCGGGGAGCTGTTTTTT. This encodes CASSQGARGTGELFF.